Each of the 28 T cell receptor beta chains below was sequenced from the same sample in a study of regulatory T cells in long-lasting Graves disease. Sample time point: newly diagnosed GD, antithyroid drugs for less than 3 months. Construction of the TCR library relied on RNA isolated from PBMCs. Libraries of TCR beta came from iRepertoire HTBI primers plus Arm-PCR of CDR3 regions. TCRdb re-called the multiplex PCR reads through MiXCR, storing one row per CDR3 protein. The sample has around 240,000 distinct CDR3 sequences; around a sixth are singletons. These same data were also listed under a study on T cells in Graves' hyperthyroidism and ophthalmopathy.

The sample here was peripheral blood mononuclear cells (PBMCs), taken at new diagnosis, from a patient treated with antithyroid drugs. The receptors come from a woman aged 25 to 39 with Graves disease.

This chain uses TRBV4-2 with TRBJ2-1; 8 nucleotides align to TRBD2. Trimming took 0 bases from V and 9 from J; bases not matched to a gene: 16. Germline CDR1 reads LGHNA; CDR2 reads YNFKEQ. The CDR3 covers 18 residues. DNA for the CDR3: TGTGCCAGCAGCCAAGATCGGGTAGGCGGGGGGCGCTGGGGTGAGCAGTTCTTC. The encoded protein is CASSQDRVGGGRWGEQFF.

The rearrangement uses TRBV20-1 and TRBJ2-1, with 7 bases fitting TRBD2. After removal of 5 bases from V and 1 base from J, the junction contained 8 bases not matched to a gene. Germline CDR1 is DFQATT and CDR2 is SNEGSKA (reference sequence). This CDR3 contains 15 residues. The CDR3 is CSAPDGGRSYNEQFF. The CDR3 DNA sequence: TGCAGTGCTCCCGACGGGGGGAGGTCCTACAATGAGCAGTTCTTC.

In DNA, the CDR3 is TGTGCCAGCAGTTTACCAGGGAGGGATGGAAACACCATATATTTT. As protein: CASSLPGRDGNTIYF. This chain connects TRBV6-5 to TRBJ1-3; perhaps TRBD1 as D (5 bases). Trimming left V 4 bases short and J 3 bases short, with 13 bases between. The germline gives CDR1 MNHEY, CDR2 SVGAGI. The CDR3 is 15 amino acids.

This clonotype occurred a few times. This rearrangement joins TRBV2 to TRBJ2-3; 9 bases are a match to TRBD2. Germline V gene lookup returns CDR1 SNHLY and CDR2 FYNNEI. After removal of 7 bases from V and 4 bases from J, the junction contained 6 bases not matched to a gene. This CDR3 spans 14 amino acids. The CDR3 nucleotides read TGTGCCAGCATGGCGCGGGGGGGCTCAGATACGCAGTATTTT. Translation: CASMARGGSDTQYF.

In this sample, this clonotype turned up many times. V usage is TRBV2 and J usage is TRBJ2-2, with 9 bases matching TRBD1. This CDR3 has 13 residues. The junction had 2 bases not matched to a gene; V was cut back by 6 bases and J by 6 bases. Germline V gene lookup returns CDR1 SNHLY and CDR2 FYNNEI. CDR3 sequence: CASRGQGAGELFF. CDR3 nucleotides: TGTGCCAGCAGGGGACAGGGCGCCGGGGAGCTGTTTTTT.

In this sample, this clonotype turned up a few times. CDR3 region: CASGLATGTGYEQYF. CDR3 coding DNA: TGTGCTAGTGGTTTAGCGACAGGGACGGGCTACGAGCAGTACTTC. The rearrangement links TRBV12-5 to TRBJ2-7; 7 bases agree with TRBD1. V lost 3 bases to trimming and J lost 3 bases; unmatched junction nucleotides: 8. Germline V gives CDR1 LGHNT, CDR2 FRNRAP. The CDR3 is 15 amino acids.

This clonotype was detected ten times or more. The V and J genes are TRBV20-1 and TRBJ2-1, with D tentatively TRBD1 or TRBD2 (5 bases each). CDR1 is DFQATT, CDR2 SNEGSKA, per germline (reference sequence). V was cut by 6 bases and J by 1 base, with 16 bases left in between. CDR3 length: 15 residues. The CDR3, as DNA: TGCAGTGCAGCCCGAGGGGCGTATTCCTACAATGAGCAGTTCTTC. This translates into CSAARGAYSYNEQFF.

This clonotype was detected many times. The gene calls are TRBV6-2 or TRBV6-3 and TRBJ1-6, with D unresolved. CDR3 length: 14 amino acids. The V and J ends lost 3 bases and 6 bases respectively, with 9 bases between them. Germline V gives CDR1 MNHEY, CDR2 SVGEGT. CDR3 loop: CASSYAEINSPLHF. In DNA, the CDR3 is TGTGCCAGCAGTTATGCTGAGATTAATTCACCCCTCCACTTT.

This chain joins TRBV3-1 and TRBJ1-1; 10 nucleotides agree with TRBD1. J was trimmed by 5 bases and V by 4 bases; bases with no gene match: 7. This CDR3 is 15 amino acids long. Germline V gene lookup returns CDR1 LGHDT and CDR2 YNNKEL (reference sequence). The CDR3 nucleotides read TGTGCCAGCAGCCCGCGACAGGGGGCGAGAACTGAAGCTTTCTTT. This encodes CASSPRQGARTEAFF.

At least ten counts were recorded for this clonotype. CDR3 in DNA: TGTGCCAGCAGCCCAATATTGACAGAGCAAGAGACCCAGTACTTC. The encoded protein is CASSPILTEQETQYF. The chain employs TRBV5-6 and TRBJ2-5; TRBD1 might be the D (5 bases). The CDR3 sequence is 15 residues long. V was clipped by 4 bases and J by 2 bases, with 15 bases between them. Germline-derived CDR1 and CDR2 are SGHDT and YYEEEE. Full variable domain (outside the CDR3, taken from reference TRBV5-6 and TRBJ2-5): DAGVTQSPTHLIKTRGQQVTLRCSPKSGHDTVSWYQQALGQGPQFIFQYYEEEERQRGNFPDRFSGHQFPNYSSELNVNALLLGDSALYLCASSPILTEQETQYFGPGTRLLVL.

This clonotype appeared many times. The V and J genes are TRBV2 and TRBJ1-6; D unresolved. CDR3 length: 14 residues. Trimming stripped 7 bases from V and 7 bases from J, with 14 bases between. CDR1 and CDR2 from the germline V gene are SNHLY and FYNNEI. The chain's CDR3 is CASTKDWENSPLHF. CDR3 sequence (DNA): TGTGCCAGCACTAAGGACTGGGAGAATTCACCCCTCCACTTT.

This clonotype was counted many times. This sequence joins TRBV18 and TRBJ1-4; the D is unclear. The CDR3 contains 13 residues. The V gene's germline CDR1 is KGHSH and CDR2 LQKENI. Trimming took off 8 bases at V and 4 bases at J, with 11 bases between the two ends. CDR3: CASGGQLNEKLFF. CDR3 DNA sequence: TGTGCCAGCGGTGGGCAGCTTAATGAAAAACTGTTTTTT.

V and J are TRBV7-3 and TRBJ1-1, with D perhaps matching TRBD1 (5 bases). Trimming removed 3 bases from V and 7 bases from J, with 15 bases in between. Looked up from germline, CDR1 is SGHTA and CDR2 is FQGTGA. CDR3 length equals 14 residues. CDR3 protein: CASSLGVRSGEAFF. The DNA of the CDR3 is TGTGCCAGCAGCTTGGGGGTGAGATCTGGTGAAGCTTTCTTT.

The chain carries TRBV28 and TRBJ2-5; a weak D match, TRBD1 (6 bases). CDR3 length: 15 residues. Germline V gives CDR1 MDHEN, CDR2 SYDVKM. Trimming stripped 3 bases from V and 1 base from J, with 12 bases between. The CDR3 here is CASSLGQGRQETQYF. CDR3 coding DNA: TGTGCCAGCAGTTTGGGTCAGGGGCGCCAAGAGACCCAGTACTTC.

This clonotype appeared a few times. This chain uses TRBV20-1 with TRBJ2-3, with TRBD2 as a possible D gene (7 bases). Trimming shortened V by 3 bases and J by 2 bases, and 9 bases separated the two germline ends. Per germline, CDR1 DFQATT and CDR2 SNEGSKA (reference sequence). The CDR3 contains 13 residues. The CDR3 spells CSASGGPTDTQYF. CDR3 in DNA: TGCAGTGCTAGCGGGGGGCCCACAGATACGCAGTATTTT.

This clonotype was counted only a few times. This chain joins TRBV7-9 and TRBJ1-1; D is ambiguous. The ends were cut back, 5 bases at V and 4 bases at J, with 17 bases in the middle. CDR1 SEHNR and CDR2 FQNEAQ come from the germline V gene (reference sequence). The CDR3 has 15 residues. In nucleotides, the CDR3 is TGTGCCAGCAGCCCCCTTTTTTTTCCCGGCACTGAAGCTTTCTTT. Encoded protein: CASSPLFFPGTEAFF. Full variable domain (rest looked up from reference TRBV7-9 and TRBJ1-1): DTGVSQNPRHKITKRGQNVTFRCDPISEHNRLYWYRQTLGQGPEFLTYFQNEAQLEKSRLLSDRFSAERPKGSFSTLEIQRTEQGDSAMYLCASSPLFFPGTEAFFGQGTRLTVV.

The table lists this clonotype with many counts. This rearrangement joins TRBV20-1 to TRBJ2-1; D is perhaps TRBD2 (5 bases). V lost 3 bases and J lost 4, with 16 bases in between. Germline CDR1 reads DFQATT; CDR2 reads SNEGSKA (reference sequence). The CDR3 sequence is 15 residues long. The CDR3, as DNA: TGCAGTGCTAGGGAGAGCGGCAGGACTTACAATGAGCAGTTCTTC. Amino acids: CSARESGRTYNEQFF.

At least ten counts were recorded for this clonotype. The chain is built from TRBV7-2 and TRBJ1-6; D perhaps matches TRBD1 (6 bases). V was clipped by 1 base and J by 9 bases, with 16 bases between them. Germline CDR1 and CDR2: SGHTA and FQGNSA. The CDR3 has 16 residues. The CDR3 is CASSLEAGAYGSPLHF. The CDR3 region has the DNA TGTGCCAGCAGCTTAGAGGCAGGGGCGTATGGTTCACCCCTCCACTTT.

There are many counts of this clonotype. The chain couples TRBV3-1 to TRBJ1-2; tentative D call: TRBD1 (6 bases). CDR1 is LGHDT, CDR2 YNNKEL, per germline (reference sequence). The CDR3 totals 14 residues. Trimming shortened V by 2 bases and J by 4 bases, and 11 bases separated the two germline ends. This chain's CDR3 is CASSQKGGTYGYTF. The CDR3, as DNA: TGTGCCAGCAGCCAAAAGGGGGGTACCTATGGCTACACCTTC.

The rearrangement uses TRBV2 and TRBJ2-1, with TRBD2 identical over 7 bases. The J call may be in error: the DNA end matches TRBJ2-5 better. Germline lookup yields CDR1 SNHLY and CDR2 FYNNEI. CDR3 size: 14 residues. The CDR3 protein is CASSEDGAGETQYF. The CDR3 nucleotides read TGTGCCAGCAGTGAGGACGGAGCGGGGGAGACCCAGTACTTC.

This clonotype was observed at least ten times. The chain is built from TRBV20-1 and TRBJ1-1; 7 nucleotides match TRBD1. Germline V CDR1 and CDR2: DFQATT, SNEGSKA (reference sequence). V lost 7 bases and J lost 5; bases outside the gene matches: 7. The CDR3 is made up of 12 amino acids. As DNA, the CDR3 is TGCAGTGTCACGACAGGGCGTACTGAAGCTTTCTTT. This encodes CSVTTGRTEAFF.

There are many counts of this clonotype. This chain links TRBV5-8 with TRBJ2-7; possibly TRBD1 for D (6 bases). This CDR3 spans 13 amino acids. V was clipped by 6 bases and J by 4 bases, with 14 bases between them. Germline CDR1 and CDR2: SGHTS and YDEGEE. This chain's CDR3 is CASTRTAGYEQYF. CDR3 coding DNA: TGTGCCAGCACCCGGACAGCAGGTTACGAGCAGTACTTC.

This CDR3 is CSARDLGQGAFGNTIYF. CDR3 sequence (DNA): TGCAGTGCTAGAGACCTGGGGCAGGGGGCCTTTGGAAACACCATATATTTT. The chain links TRBV20-1 to TRBJ1-3; 8 nucleotides agree with TRBD1. J gave up 3 bases and V 0 bases, and 10 bases lay outside the gene matches. Germline V gives CDR1 DFQATT, CDR2 SNEGSKA (reference sequence). The CDR3 contains 17 residues.

This clonotype was seen repeatedly, ten times or more. Mismatch with germline at one junction end may stem from a read error. The V gene is TRBV6-9, the J gene TRBJ2-2; 10 nucleotides line up with TRBD1. Germline assignment: CDR1 MNHGY and CDR2 SVAAGI. The CDR3 extends over 20 amino acids. In DNA, the CDR3 is TGCGCCAGCAGGCAGGTCCGGGACAGGGGAGAGATACCGAACACCGGGGAGCTGTTTTTT. This gives the protein CASRQVRDRGEIPNTGELFF.

This clonotype was counted ten times or more. The V call is TRBV6-1, the J call TRBJ2-7, with D possibly being TRBD1 (5 bases). The CDR3 totals 12 residues. V lost 7 bases, J lost 0 bases, and 7 bases lay in between. The germline CDR1 and CDR2 sequences are MNHNS and SASEGT. The CDR3 sequence is CASKGASYEQYF. DNA of the CDR3: TGTGCCAGCAAAGGGGCCTCCTACGAGCAGTACTTC.

This clonotype was seen ten or more times. One junction end does not reproduce the germline sequence, and a read error may be involved. The chain is built from TRBV7-7 and TRBJ2-2; 7 positions agree with TRBD2. The CDR3 has 17 amino acids. Germline V lookup: CDR1 SSHAT, CDR2 FNYEAQ (reference sequence). Written as DNA, the CDR3 is TGTGCTAGCAGCCCTCGACCTGTAGCGGGGAACACCGGGGAGCTGTTTTTT. Translated, it gives CASSPRPVAGNTGELFF.

This clonotype was seen ten or more times. V usage is TRBV4-1 and J usage is TRBJ2-5; D possibly matches TRBD1 or TRBD2 (6 bases each). V was clipped by 0 bases and J by 1 base, with 12 bases between them. There are 16 residues in the CDR3. The germline V gene encodes CDR1 MGHRA and CDR2 YSYEKL. CDR3 residues: CASSQERGGGQETQYF. The CDR3 coding sequence is TGCGCCAGCAGCCAAGAACGAGGGGGAGGCCAAGAGACCCAGTACTTC.

In its sample, this clonotype was seen many times. This chain uses TRBV27 with TRBJ2-1, with 8 nucleotides matching TRBD1. Gene TRBJ2-5 matches the end of the DNA better, so the J call may be wrong. Germline assignment: CDR1 MNHEY and CDR2 SMNVEV (reference sequence). The CDR3 has 12 residues. The CDR3 region is CASRGQGQTQYF. The CDR3 coding sequence is TGTGCCAGCAGAGGACAGGGCCAGACCCAGTACTTC.